This TCR beta chain was obtained from a study of shared clonotypes between healthy human individuals (dated by TCRdb to 2018 to 2020). About the study as a whole: Two women and a few men aged 18 to 49 years were included in the cohort. For each donor, CD4 naive and CD4 memory were each run on three plates, CD8 naive on two plates, and CD8 memory on one plate. Blood TCR repertoires of five healthy adults were deeply sequenced to estimate repertoire size and the extent of clonotype sharing between individuals. Libraries were prepared and TCR repertoires were sequenced by different laboratories using diverse techniques, in order to increase sequencing depth and limit assay-specific biases. Each donor's leukapheresis produced roughly between about 0.9 and 9.5 billion PBMCs. Paper-wide results and their limitations: When several donors were compared, the shared fraction of clonotypes was about 5% for naive CD4, around 4% for naive CD8, 2.3% for memory CD4, and approximately 0.4% for memory CD8. Clonotypes shared by all four sorted-subset donors showed higher generation probabilities than non-shared clonotypes. Based on pairwise subsampling, the degree of clonotype sharing among donors was expected to be affected by sequencing depth. Naive subsets generally had larger estimated clonotype richness than memory subsets did. Sampling was restricted to blood, and TCR repertoires in tissue are likely to differ from TCR repertoires in blood. Incomplete sequencing was indicated by rarefaction of sorted-subset datasets, despite the large sequencing depth. The small number of donors limited the genetic and exposure-history diversity represented.

Donors were healthy HIV-negative adults with no recently reported acute infections or vaccinations. All donors were Caucasian adults living in Nashville, Tennessee, USA. CD8 memory samples combined magnetically selected CD45RO+ cells with CCR7-negative CD45RA+ effector memory (TemRA) cells. Blood was obtained by leukapheresis, after which PBMCs were separated by Ficoll-Histopaque density gradient centrifugation and cryopreserved in liquid nitrogen vapor phase. Purity and quantity of every magnetically sorted T cell population were checked by analytical flow cytometry. Genomic DNA was isolated from each sorted fraction and quantified by UV absorbance on a Nanodrop 2000c. As concerns this clone: Its antigen is not yet known. Per-base qualities were not stored, and no clone one base away is much larger.

From its cysteine to its phenylalanine, the CDR3 spans 14 amino acids. Just the 42-base CDR3 DNA is kept, in frame starting at base 1. For this chain, trimming is 0 bases at the V end and 3 bases at the J end, and the number of junction bases without a gene match is 3. According to the germline V gene, CDR1 reads SGDLS and CDR2 reads YYNGEE. Using the deep immunoSEQ assay, multiplex PCR amplified TCR CDR3 regions from genomic DNA. Extracted genomic DNA from each cell subset was spread evenly across all wells of several immunoSEQ 96-well plates, with each plate serving as a replicate. Each replicate PCR for sorted subsets received approximately 200 ng genomic DNA, equal to tens of thousands of T cell genomes. The purified libraries were quantified using a Qubit 3.0 fluorometer, sized with a Bioanalyzer 2100, and then quantified again using the KAPA Library Quantification kit. Each immunoSEQ 96-well plate was sequenced on its own single-read 150-cycle Illumina NextSeq 550 flow cell. Concerning the study's data processing: Because the immunoSEQ output held only junctional sequences and lacked quality scores, the filtering could not match the filtering applied to full-length reads. To assign V/J genes and CDR3, sequences were annotated against IMGT germline references using PyIR, a Python wrapper for IgBLAST v1.9. Any read was removed if the V/J assignment was weak (E-value above 1e-6), the CDR3 was missing, or the read contained stop codons, out-of-frame junctions, or ambiguous translated residues. V3J clonotypes were defined as sequences sharing an identical inferred V gene, J gene, and CDR3 amino acid sequence. Percentage overlap between repertoires was calculated by dividing the number of shared unique clonotypes by the size of the smaller repertoire. RTK rarefaction, the Chao1 estimator, and Recon v2.1 estimates of unobserved clonotypes were used to assess repertoire richness. For all TCRbeta clonotypes obtained by the gDNA method from a few donors, generation probabilities were computed with OLGA. Here the immuneACCESS table is served through TCRdb, limited to in-frame sequences with V and J called. Missing clones are a known gap in these copies; in checked studies unresolved V genes cover under half, and the rest lacks a known reason. That table is the source of V, J and clone size, and D and trimming were worked out from the DNA. This sample gives around 300,000 clones in total; about nine tenths of them show up just once. 15% to 20% of the sample is held by the ten biggest clonotypes.

In this chain, TRBV9 is recombined with TRBJ2-7; TRBD2 lines up with 7 middle nucleotides. The source of this sequence is a man aged 18-30 years in good health. Sample: memory CD8+ T cells sorted from blood. The intended sense of this specimen's cell subset or site label: CD45RO+ cells pooled with CCR7-negative TemRA cells. The CDR3 region has the sequence CASSVAGGYYEQYF. Here is the DNA: TGTGCCAGCAGCGTAGCCGGGGGGTACTACGAGCAGTACTTC.